Listed below are T cell receptor beta chains from one sample, sequenced in a study of T cells after yellow fever vaccination. Using its own MiXCR run on the 5' RACE reads, TCRdb lists one record per CDR3 protein. This sample has over 250,000 distinct CDR3 sequences, with approximately 4% found just once. The sample consisted of PBMCs, taken 5 days after the yellow fever booster vaccination. Every receptor here comes from a man aged 18 to 29 who received the YFV17D yellow fever vaccine. Each CDR3 is given with its conserved first and last residue. D genes are given only for firm matches. Expanded clones are given a class, and other clones once, few, many or no size at all.

clone size,V gene,J gene,D gene,CDR3 protein,CDR3 DNA
few,TRBV20-1,TRBJ2-7,.,CSARGSTLYEQYF,TGCAGTGCGAGGGGTTCAACCCTCTACGAGCAGTACTTC
few,TRBV4-1,TRBJ2-1,.,CASSLRRDTSLDEQFF,TGCGCCAGCAGCCTAAGACGGGACACGTCTTTGGATGAGCAGTTCTTC
many,TRBV5-5,TRBJ2-4,.,CASSVSSLRTRIQYF,TGTGCCAGCAGCGTATCAAGCTTAAGAACGCGCATTCAGTACTTC
.,TRBV20-1,TRBJ1-1,TRBD1,CSARTTGEGDTEAFF,TGCAGTGCTAGAACTACAGGGGAAGGGGACACTGAAGCTTTCTTT
.,TRBV11-2,TRBJ1-1,.,CASSLVGGAGTEAFF,TGTGCCAGCAGCTTAGTTGGGGGTGCGGGCACTGAAGCTTTCTTT
.,TRBV25-1,TRBJ2-7,TRBD1,CASSDRETGDKQYF,TGTGCCAGCAGTGATCGGGAGACAGGGGATAAGCAGTACTTC
many,TRBV6-1,TRBJ1-2,.,CASSEFGGTNYGYTF,TGTGCCAGCAGTGAATTTGGTGGAACTAACTATGGCTACACCTTC
few,TRBV5-1,TRBJ2-1,TRBD2,CASSFGSGGSNEQFF,TGCGCCAGCAGCTTTGGGAGCGGGGGGAGTAATGAGCAGTTCTTC
.,TRBV7-9,TRBJ2-7,.,CASSAGRGYEQYF,TGTGCCAGCAGCGCGGGCCGGGGGTACGAGCAGTACTTC
many,TRBV5-6,TRBJ2-1,.,CASSFVGDNEQFF,TGTGCCAGCAGCTTTGTCGGGGACAATGAGCAGTTCTTC
few,TRBV9,TRBJ1-2,.,CASSEQGHYGYTF,TGTGCCAGCAGTGAACAGGGCCACTATGGCTACACCTTC
few,TRBV6-1,TRBJ1-5,.,CASRPGPATARAQHF,TGTGCCAGCAGGCCAGGGCCAGCAACAGCAAGGGCCCAGCATTTT
few,TRBV11-1,TRBJ2-3,TRBD1,CASSLTSHRGDTDTQYF,TGTGCCAGCAGCTTAACATCCCACAGGGGGGACACAGATACGCAGTATTTT
few,TRBV6-5,TRBJ1-1,.,CASSTGLRDTEAFF,TGTGCCAGCAGTACAGGACTGAGGGACACTGAAGCTTTCTTT
few,TRBV6-5,TRBJ1-3,TRBD1,CASSYSRDRVYGNTIYF,TGTGCCAGCAGTTACTCTCGGGACAGGGTTTATGGAAACACCATATATTTT
few,TRBV5-1,TRBJ2-1,TRBD2,CASSSSGEISYNEQFF,TGCGCCAGCAGCTCCAGCGGGGAGATCTCCTACAATGAGCAGTTCTTC
.,TRBV18,TRBJ2-3,TRBD2,CASSPLRTSGTDTQYF,TGTGCCAGCTCACCACTGAGGACTAGCGGCACAGATACGCAGTATTTT
few,TRBV7-8,TRBJ1-6,TRBD1,CASSDTGTGGAPLHF,TGTGCCAGCAGTGACACCGGGACAGGTGGTGCGCCCCTCCACTTT
.,TRBV30,TRBJ2-1,.,CAWGMAEQFF,TGTGCCTGGGGGATGGCTGAGCAGTTCTTC
few,TRBV6-5,TRBJ2-3,.,CASGQSTDTQYF,TGTGCCAGTGGACAGAGCACAGATACGCAGTATTTT
.,TRBV27,TRBJ2-2,.,CASSLSNGGELFF,TGTGCCAGCAGTTTATCAAACGGCGGGGAGCTGTTTTTT
few,TRBV12-3/TRBV12-4,TRBJ1-4,TRBD1,CASSDRGGVKLFF,TGTGCCAGCTCTGACAGGGGTGGCGTAAAACTGTTTTTT
.,TRBV19,TRBJ1-4,TRBD1,CASSIGQGVSSEKLFF,TGTGCCAGTAGTATCGGACAGGGAGTTTCGTCTGAAAAACTGTTTTTT
few,TRBV6-2/TRBV6-3,TRBJ2-7,TRBD1,CASSYSPGQTYEQYF,TGTGCCAGCAGTTACTCCCCGGGACAGACCTACGAGCAGTACTTC
once,TRBV20-1,TRBJ2-3,.,CSAPDRRTDTQYF,TGCAGTGCGCCGGACAGAAGGACAGATACGCAGTATTTT
many,TRBV13,TRBJ1-1,.,CASSHQTGTHAAFF,TGTGCCAGCAGCCACCAAACCGGGACTCATGCGGCTTTCTTT
few,TRBV19,TRBJ2-1,.,CASSIDSRNNEQFF,TGTGCCAGTAGTATAGATAGCCGGAACAATGAGCAGTTCTTC
many,TRBV27,TRBJ2-5,.,CASSSFLRGGVETQYF,TGTGCCAGCAGTTCGTTCCTTCGGGGCGGGGTGGAGACCCAGTACTTC
.,TRBV5-1,TRBJ2-7,TRBD1,CASSFTGGIYEQYF,TGCGCCAGCAGCTTTACAGGGGGCATCTACGAGCAGTACTTC
.,TRBV19,TRBJ1-5,.,CASSGTGYQPQHF,TGTGCCAGTAGTGGTACAGGTTATCAGCCCCAGCATTTT
few,TRBV6-5,TRBJ2-1,.,CASSYSRVYEQFF,TGTGCCAGCAGTTACTCGCGGGTGTATGAGCAGTTCTTC
many,TRBV24-1,TRBJ2-5,.,CATSDGPTETQYF,TGTGCCACCAGTGATGGTCCTACGGAGACCCAGTACTTC
.,TRBV19,TRBJ1-6,.,CASSIGVSPLHF,TGTGCCAGTAGTATAGGAGTATCACCCCTCCACTTT
many,TRBV6-1,TRBJ2-2,.,CASSEVLAETGELFF,TGTGCCAGCAGTGAAGTCTTGGCGGAGACCGGGGAGCTGTTTTTT
few,TRBV6-1,TRBJ2-4,.,CASSDGIALAKNIQYF,TGTGCCAGCAGTGACGGGATAGCCCTAGCCAAAAACATTCAGTACTTC
.,TRBV6-2/TRBV6-3,TRBJ2-6,.,CASTLRSGGGSSGANVLTF,TGTGCCAGCACCCTCAGGAGTGGTGGGGGAAGTTCTGGGGCCAACGTCCTGACTTTC
few,TRBV6-6,TRBJ1-1,.,CASAMNTEAFF,TGTGCCAGCGCTATGAACACTGAAGCTTTCTTT
many,TRBV5-1,TRBJ2-1,.,CASSLGGYNEQFF,TGTGCTAGCAGCTTAGGAGGGTACAATGAGCAGTTCTTC
many,TRBV12-3/TRBV12-4,TRBJ1-1,.,CASSFALRGSVTEAFF,TGTGCCAGCAGTTTTGCTCTAAGGGGGTCGGTCACTGAAGCTTTCTTT
few,TRBV6-6,TRBJ2-1,.,CASSYLEGPYNEQFF,TGTGCCAGCAGTTACCTCGAGGGTCCGTACAATGAGCAGTTCTTC
.,TRBV11-2,TRBJ2-7,.,CASSVDRPGEQYF,TGTGCCAGCAGCGTAGACAGGCCGGGAGAGCAGTACTTC
few,TRBV25-1,TRBJ1-1,.,CASSDLRDLATEAFF,TGTGCCAGCAGTGATCTTCGGGACCTGGCTACTGAAGCTTTCTTT
.,TRBV15,TRBJ1-6,.,CATSRAQGGSPLHF,TGTGCCACCAGCAGAGCCCAGGGTGGATCACCCCTCCACTTT
many,TRBV7-2,TRBJ1-6,.,CASSLGVDNSPLHF,TGTGCCAGCAGCTTAGGGGTAGATAATTCACCCCTCCACTTT
many,TRBV7-2,TRBJ2-5,.,CASSFGPRETQYF,TGTGCCAGCAGCTTTGGCCCTCGAGAGACCCAGTACTTC
.,TRBV20-1,TRBJ1-1,.,CSAWDQGTEAFF,TGCAGTGCTTGGGACCAGGGCACTGAAGCTTTCTTT
.,TRBV12-3/TRBV12-4,TRBJ2-3,TRBD1,CDSSTRSGGGPDTQYF,TGTGACAGCAGTACGAGATCAGGGGGTGGCCCAGATACGCAGTATTTT
.,TRBV3-1,TRBJ2-5,TRBD2,CASSLTSSGETQYF,TGTGCCAGCAGCCTTACTTCTAGCGGAGAGACCCAGTACTTC
few,TRBV19,TRBJ1-2,.,CASSAQGLGGYTF,TGTGCCAGTAGTGCACAGGGTCTAGGGGGCTACACCTTC
.,TRBV7-6,TRBJ2-1,.,CASSSPYRGGYNEQFF,TGTGCCAGCAGCTCGCCCTACAGGGGAGGTTACAATGAGCAGTTCTTC